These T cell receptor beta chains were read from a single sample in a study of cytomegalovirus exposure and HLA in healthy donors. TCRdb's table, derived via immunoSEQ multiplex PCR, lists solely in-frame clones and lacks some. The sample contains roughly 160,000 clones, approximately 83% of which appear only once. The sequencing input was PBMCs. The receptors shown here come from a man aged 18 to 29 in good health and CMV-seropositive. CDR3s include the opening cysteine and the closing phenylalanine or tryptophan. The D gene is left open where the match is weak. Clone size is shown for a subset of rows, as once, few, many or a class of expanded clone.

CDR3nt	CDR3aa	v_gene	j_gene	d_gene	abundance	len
TGCGCCAGCAGCCAAGAGGCTAGAGCGGGGGGGCCCTACGAGCAGTACTTC	CASSQEARAGGPYEQYF	TRBV4-1	TRBJ2-7	TRBD2	.	17
TGTGCCAGCAGCTTCGACCGACAGAACACTGAAGCTTTCTTT	CASSFDRQNTEAFF	TRBV7-2	TRBJ1-1	.	once	14
TGTGCCAGCAGTCCCCGACAGACGAGATCGCATATTAATGAAAAACTGTTTTTT	CASSPRQTRSHINEKLFF	TRBV27	TRBJ1-4	.	.	18
TGTGCCAGCAGTGATCTGGCAACGGGGGGGCGTTATACGAACACCGGGGAGCTGTTTTTT	CASSDLATGGRYTNTGELFF	TRBV2	TRBJ2-2	TRBD2	.	20
TGCGCCAGCAGTCAGGGACTAGCGACAGATACGCAGTATTTT	CASSQGLATDTQYF	TRBV5-1	TRBJ2-3	TRBD2	.	14
TGTGCCAGCTCACCGCCGGGACAGGGGTATTCACCCCTCCACTTT	CASSPPGQGYSPLHF	TRBV18	TRBJ1-6	TRBD1	.	15
TGCGCCAGCAGCTTGGGACAGGGGATCGGCAATGAGCAGTTCTTC	CASSLGQGIGNEQFF	TRBV5-1	TRBJ2-1	TRBD1	.	15
TGTGCCAGTAGTAACCCCGCGGGACAGAGTTTAGGCGAGCAGTACTTC	CASSNPAGQSLGEQYF	TRBV19	TRBJ2-7	.	.	16
TGCAGCGCCGACGGACTAGCGGGGCCCACAGATACGCAGTATTTT	CSADGLAGPTDTQYF	TRBV29-1	TRBJ2-3	TRBD2	.	15
TGCGCCAGCAGCCAGGGACAGGGGAGCACTGAAGCTTTCTTT	CASSQGQGSTEAFF	TRBV4-1	TRBJ1-1	TRBD1	few	14
TGTGCCAGTAGTTCCCCGGGACAAACTTACGGAAACACCATATATTTT	CASSSPGQTYGNTIYF	TRBV19	TRBJ1-3	.	.	16
TGCGCCAGCAGCCGGGAGCTGATGAACACTGAAGCTTTCTTT	CASSRELMNTEAFF	TRBV4-3	TRBJ1-1	.	.	14
TGTGCCATCAGCGCCACCACTAAGAACACCGGGGAGCTGTTTTTT	CAISATTKNTGELFF	TRBV10-3	TRBJ2-2	.	.	15
TGTGCCAGCAGGGACGGGGTCTCTGGAAACACCATATATTTT	CASRDGVSGNTIYF	TRBV2	TRBJ1-3	.	.	14
TGTGCCACCAGCAGAGCAGGGGAAGGCTACACTGAAGCTTTCTTT	CATSRAGEGYTEAFF	TRBV15	TRBJ1-1	.	.	15
TGTGCCAGCAGTCCCGGTGACAGGGATTCTTACGAGCAGTACTTC	CASSPGDRDSYEQYF	TRBV28	TRBJ2-7	TRBD1	few	15
TGCGCCAGCAGCCAAGAAGGGACTAGCGGCACCGGGGAGCTGTTTTTT	CASSQEGTSGTGELFF	TRBV4-3	TRBJ2-2	TRBD2	few	16
TGTGCCAGCAGCTTGTCTCGTCAGGGCCTAAAGGGGACTAATGAAAAACTGTTTTTT	CASSLSRQGLKGTNEKLFF	TRBV7-6	TRBJ1-4	.	.	19
TGTGCCAGCAGCTTGGAGGGATTAAACTATGGCTACACCTTC	CASSLEGLNYGYTF	TRBV7-9	TRBJ1-2	.	.	14
TGTGCCAGCAGCCCACTAGCGAATGAGCAGTTCTTC	CASSPLANEQFF	TRBV7-9	TRBJ2-1	TRBD2	.	12
TGTGCCAGCAGTGGCACAGGGCTTCTATTCGATACGCAGTATTTT	CASSGTGLLFDTQYF	TRBV2	TRBJ2-3	.	.	15
TGTGCCATCAGCGACAGGGGCCCTGGTGATCAGCCCCAGCATTTT	CAISDRGPGDQPQHF	TRBV10-3	TRBJ1-5	TRBD1	few	15
TGTGCCAGCAGGTCCTCCGGGGGGGCCGGCACCATATATTTT	CASRSSGGAGTIYF	TRBV7-9	TRBJ1-3	.	.	14
TGTGCCAGCAGCCCACAGGGAGAAAAACTGTTTTTT	CASSPQGEKLFF	TRBV7-9	TRBJ1-4	.	.	12
TGTGCCAGCAGCACCCGGGACGGGGGGAATGAAAAACTGTTTTTT	CASSTRDGGNEKLFF	TRBV7-8	TRBJ1-4	.	.	15
TGTGCCAGCCGCCCGGAGATTGAAGCTTTCTTT	CASRPEIEAFF	TRBV2	TRBJ1-1	.	.	11
TGTGCCAGCAGCCCCGGACAGGGGGCGTCCGGGGAGCTGTTTTTT	CASSPGQGASGELFF	TRBV11-2	TRBJ2-2	TRBD1	.	15
TGTGCCTGGTTGGGAGGTGCGGCAGGGTACTCCAATGAGCAGTTCTTC	CAWLGGAAGYSNEQFF	TRBV30	TRBJ2-1	.	.	16
TGTGCCAGCAGACCCGGACAGGACAATCAGCCCCAGCATTTT	CASRPGQDNQPQHF	TRBV6-5	TRBJ1-5	TRBD1	.	14
TGTGCCAGCAGCAAGACAGGAAAATACGAGCAGTACTTC	CASSKTGKYEQYF	TRBV14	TRBJ2-7	.	.	13
TGCGCCAGCAGCTTGGGGTCAGGGGAAAGCAATCAGCCCCAGCATTTT	CASSLGSGESNQPQHF	TRBV5-1	TRBJ1-5	.	.	16
TGTGCCAGCAGCCTGGGACAGGGTTTAAGGGAGCAGTACTTC	CASSLGQGLREQYF	TRBV7-2	TRBJ2-7	TRBD1	.	14
TGCGCCAGCAGCTGGTGGACTAGCGGGGGGGCAGGAGAGACCCAGTACTTC	CASSWWTSGGAGETQYF	TRBV5-1	TRBJ2-5	TRBD2	.	17
TGTGCCAGTAGTCGGGTAACAGGGCAGACCCAGCATTTT	CASSRVTGQTQHF	TRBV19	TRBJ1-5	.	.	13
TGCGCCAGCAGCGCTGGATTATGGGACTCGACTAATGAAAAACTGTTTTTT	CASSAGLWDSTNEKLFF	TRBV5-1	TRBJ1-4	.	.	17
TGCGCCAGCAGCTTGGCCCCTCCGAGGGACTATGGCTACACCTTC	CASSLAPPRDYGYTF	TRBV5-1	TRBJ1-2	.	.	15
TGTGCCAGCAGCTTAGCAGCGGGGGGTCCAACCGAGCAGTACTTC	CASSLAAGGPTEQYF	TRBV7-2	TRBJ2-7	TRBD2	.	15
TGTGCCAGTAGTACCTCCCGGGACAGAGATTACGAGCAGTACTTC	CASSTSRDRDYEQYF	TRBV19	TRBJ2-7	TRBD1	few	15
TGTGCCAGCAGCTCCGGGACAGGGTGGGGCGAGCAGTACTTC	CASSSGTGWGEQYF	TRBV5-6	TRBJ2-7	TRBD1	.	14
TGTGCCAGCTCACTTTCGACAGGAATCCAAGAGACCCAGTACTTC	CASSLSTGIQETQYF	TRBV18	TRBJ2-5	.	.	15
TGCGCCAGCAGCCAAGGTGGGGGGGCTTTTAATGAGCAGTTCTTC	CASSQGGGAFNEQFF	TRBV4-1	TRBJ2-1	.	.	15
TGTGCCAGCAGCTTTATAGCTAGCGGGGGAGGTGAGCAGTTCTTC	CASSFIASGGGEQFF	TRBV5-6	TRBJ2-1	TRBD2	.	15
TGTGCCAGCAGTGAAGTCAGCTCCTACAATGAGCAGTTCTTC	CASSEVSSYNEQFF	TRBV2	TRBJ2-1	.	.	14
TGTGCCAGCAGCAACCCGGGACTAGCGGGGGGGACCTACAATGAGCAGTTCTTC	CASSNPGLAGGTYNEQFF	TRBV5-8	TRBJ2-1	TRBD2	once	18
TGTGCCAGCAGCCCCTTAGCGGGGGGGGCCACAGATACGCAGTATTTT	CASSPLAGGATDTQYF	TRBV14	TRBJ2-3	TRBD2	once	16
TGTGCCTGGAGTCAGCGGTTAAACACTGAAGCTTTCTTT	CAWSQRLNTEAFF	TRBV30	TRBJ1-1	.	.	13